Each of the 26 T cell receptor beta chains below was sequenced from the same sample in a study of regulatory T cells in long-lasting Graves disease. Construction of the TCR beta libraries employed iRepertoire HTBI primers in conjunction with Arm-PCR of CDR3 regions. TCRdb re-derived calls from the multiplex PCR reads in MiXCR, one entry per CDR3 protein. Counted here are approximately 210,000 distinct CDR3 sequences, around 17% occurring once; the ten biggest clones make up 22%. The time point: newly diagnosed GD, antithyroid drugs for less than 3 months. From RNA extracted from PBMCs, the TCR library was made. This specimen consisted of peripheral blood mononuclear cells (PBMCs), obtained at new diagnosis, from a patient treated with antithyroid drugs. The receptor set was obtained from a female donor with Graves disease.

This clonotype was found many times. J is TRBJ2-3 and V is TRBV5-1, with 11 bases matching TRBD2. Trimming at V came to 4 bases and at J to 5 bases, leaving 9 bases not matched to a gene. The CDR3 runs 16 residues. The germline V gene encodes CDR1 SGHRS and CDR2 YFSETQ. The CDR3 sequence is CASSPHSGRAGDTQYF. CDR3 DNA sequence: TGCGCCAGCAGCCCCCATAGCGGGAGGGCCGGAGATACGCAGTATTTT.

This clonotype has ten or more counts. The genes are TRBV7-3 and TRBJ2-2; D perhaps matches TRBD1 (7 bases). The CDR3 totals 13 residues. Germline assignment: CDR1 SGHTA and CDR2 FQGTGA. The V end was cut by 7 bases, the J end by 5 bases, with 11 bases between. The CDR3 loop reads CASNAGGTGELFF. CDR3 nucleotides: TGTGCCAGCAACGCAGGGGGGACCGGGGAGCTGTTTTTT.

This rearrangement joins TRBV4-2 to TRBJ2-2, with 7 bases identical to TRBD2. Trimming took 4 bases from V and 2 from J; bases not matched to a gene: 7. Per germline, CDR1 LGHNA and CDR2 YNFKEQ. This CDR3 has 16 amino acids. CDR3 region: CASSRTMGLNTGELFF. The CDR3 DNA reads TGTGCCAGCAGCCGGACGATGGGACTAAACACCGGGGAGCTGTTTTTT.

Ten or more counts support this clonotype. V and J are TRBV7-2 and TRBJ2-1; TRBD2 aligns across 10 bases. The CDR3 is 17 amino acids. The germline gives CDR1 SGHTA, CDR2 FQGNSA. Trimming cost V 5 bases and J 5 bases; bases outside gene matches: 12. The CDR3 bases are TGTGCCAGCAGCCTCCAGATTCGGACTAGCGGAAACAATGAGCAGTTCTTC. Protein product: CASSLQIRTSGNNEQFF.

This clonotype was seen more than once but under ten times. A much larger clone differs by one base, so this may be a read error. This chain uses TRBV5-1 with TRBJ1-2, with TRBD1 matching 8 bases. The CDR3 is made up of 13 amino acids. CDR1 and CDR2 from the germline V gene are SGHRS and YFSETQ. CDR3 loop: CANSGDRLYGYTF. The CDR3 nucleotides read TGTGCCAACAGCGGGGACAGGTTATATGGCTACACCTTC.

This clonotype has at least ten counts. The gene calls are TRBV7-9 and TRBJ2-1; TRBD2 is a possible D gene (7 bases). Trimming took 8 bases from V and 8 from J, leaving 19 bases between them. Looked up from germline, CDR1 is SEHNR and CDR2 is FQNEAQ (reference sequence). This CDR3 contains 14 residues. CDR3 nucleotide sequence: TGTGCCAGCGCCCGAGGGGGGAGGGCCCATGAGCAGTTCTTC. The encoded protein is CASARGGRAHEQFF.

This clonotype was seen many times. V and J are TRBV2 and TRBJ1-5, with D possibly matching TRBD1 (5 bases). The germline V gene has CDR1 SNHLY and CDR2 FYNNEI. The length of the CDR3 is 12 residues. The germline V and J ends were trimmed by 6 bases and 4 bases, with 7 bases remaining between them. CDR3 sequence (DNA): TGTGCCAGCAGCAGGGTTAATCAGCCCCAGCATTTT. Translating gives CASSRVNQPQHF. The variable domain in full, with the rest retrieved from reference TRBV2 and TRBJ1-5, is EPEVTQTPSHQVTQMGQEVILRCVPISNHLYFYWYRQILGQKVEFLVSFYNNEISEKSEIFDDQFSVERPDGSNFTLKIRSTKLEDSAMYFCASSRVNQPQHFGDGTRLSIL.

This clonotype came up many times. The chain combines TRBV24-1 with TRBJ1-1; 7 nucleotides align to TRBD1. The J segment lost 2 bases and the V segment lost 5 bases, leaving 10 bases of the junction unmatched. CDR3 size: 16 residues. Germline-derived CDR1 and CDR2 are KGHDR and SFDVKD. In DNA, the CDR3 is TGTGCCACCAGTGGACCCCCACAGGGGCATAACACTGAAGCTTTCTTT. Encoded protein: CATSGPPQGHNTEAFF.

This clonotype was detected many times. The junction does not match germline at one end; this may be a read error. This chain links TRBV2 with TRBJ1-2; 7 bases align to TRBD1. CDR3 length: 15 residues. From germline, CDR1 is SNHLY and CDR2 FYNNEI. The CDR3 here is CASNEAETGRVGYTF. As DNA, the CDR3 is TGTGCCAGCAATGAAGCAGAGACAGGGAGAGTGGGCTACACCTTC. The whole variable domain, remainder taken from reference TRBV2 and TRBJ1-2, is EPEVTQTPSHQVTQMGQEVILRCVPISNHLYFYWYRQILGQKVEFLVSFYNNEISEKSEIFDDQFSVERPDGSNFTLKIRSTKLEDSAMYFCASNEAETGRVGYTFGSGTRLTVV.

This clonotype was recorded at least ten times. The V and J genes are TRBV7-4 and TRBJ1-5; D uncertain. The germline V and J ends were trimmed by 6 bases and 7 bases, with 13 bases remaining between them. Looked up from germline, CDR1 is SGHVT and CDR2 is SQSDAQ. The CDR3 runs to 13 residues. The CDR3 sequence: CASRPGREQPQHF. The CDR3 nucleotides are TGTGCCAGCAGGCCCGGGAGGGAGCAGCCCCAGCATTTT. Based on the CDR3 plus reference TRBV7-4 and TRBJ1-5, the full variable domain is GAGVSQSPRYKVAKRGRDVALRCDSISGHVTLYWYRQTLGQGSEVLTYSQSDAQRDKSGRPSGRFSAERPERSVSTLKIQRTEQGDSAVYLCASRPGREQPQHFGDGTRLSIL.

This clonotype has at least ten counts. The rearrangement uses TRBV6-5 and TRBJ1-1; D unresolved. Germline-derived CDR1 and CDR2 are MNHEY and SVGAGI. The CDR3 sequence is 14 residues long. V was clipped by 3 bases and J by 4 bases, with 12 bases between them. The CDR3 DNA reads TGTGCCAGCAGTTATACTGTCATAGGCACTGAAGCTTTCTTT. Its protein product is CASSYTVIGTEAFF.

This clonotype was counted ten times or more. This chain uses TRBV2 with TRBJ2-7; 10 nucleotides align to TRBD1. Germline V CDR1 and CDR2: SNHLY, FYNNEI. The CDR3 runs to 14 residues. After removal of 5 bases from V and 7 bases from J, the junction contained 8 bases not matched to a gene. The CDR3 nucleotides read TGTGCCAGCAGTCGACAGGGGGCGAGTGGAGAGCAGTACTTC. Protein sequence: CASSRQGASGEQYF.

This clonotype was counted many times. The chain has TRBV10-3 and TRBJ2-2; 12 bases are a match to TRBD2. CDR1 ENHRY and CDR2 SYGVKD come from the germline V gene. The CDR3 spans 16 residues. V lost 5 bases to trimming and J lost 7 bases; unmatched junction nucleotides: 8. The CDR3 loop reads CAISSRTSGTGGELFF. CDR3 DNA sequence: TGTGCCATCAGTTCCCGGACTAGCGGGACGGGCGGGGAGCTGTTTTTT.

This clonotype showed up many times. The V call is TRBV20-1, the J call TRBJ2-7, with D uncertain. The CDR3 has 11 amino acids. Trimming shortened V by 1 base and J by 4 bases, and 5 bases separated the two germline ends. Germline V gene lookup returns CDR1 DFQATT and CDR2 SNEGSKA (reference sequence). CDR3 sequence (DNA): TGCAGTGCTAGAGTAACATACGAGCAGTACTTC. This translates into CSARVTYEQYF.

This clonotype was found many times. This chain links TRBV18 with TRBJ1-6; the D gene is possibly TRBD1 (6 bases). The CDR3 spans 14 residues. Trimming stripped 1 base from V and 9 bases from J, with 10 bases between. Germline V gene data show CDR1 as KGHSH and CDR2 as LQKENI. CDR3: CASSPQGDSSPLHF. The CDR3 DNA is TGTGCCAGCTCACCACAGGGGGATAGTTCACCCCTCCACTTT.

J is TRBJ1-1 and V is TRBV3-1, with 8 bases that match TRBD1. V was pared by 3 bases and J by 10 bases, with 7 bases of the junction left unmatched. The CDR3 runs 13 residues. Germline V gene sequence: CDR1 LGHDT, CDR2 YNNKEL (reference sequence). The CDR3 spells CASSHRQGKGAFF. The CDR3 DNA is TGTGCCAGCAGCCATAGACAGGGGAAGGGAGCTTTCTTT.

This clonotype was seen ten or more times. The chain joins TRBV2 to TRBJ2-2; D unclear. The ends were cut back, 6 bases at V and 2 bases at J, with 13 bases in the middle. Germline-derived CDR1 and CDR2 are SNHLY and FYNNEI. CDR3 size: 15 residues. The CDR3 DNA follows: TGTGCCAGCAGAGGGCCAGTGCTAAACACCGGGGAGCTGTTTTTT. Its translation: CASRGPVLNTGELFF.

This clonotype was counted ten times or more. This CDR3 is CASSSTGGWETQYF. The CDR3 DNA reads as TGTGCCAGCAGCTCTACAGGGGGCTGGGAGACCCAGTACTTC. The chain couples TRBV9 to TRBJ2-5, with 9 bases that match TRBD1. Trimming at V came to 4 bases and at J to 5 bases, leaving 6 bases not matched to a gene. CDR1 is SGDLS, CDR2 YYNGEE, per germline. The CDR3 covers 14 residues.

Remarks on this clonotype: A far larger clone is a single base away, which makes a read error likely. This chain joins TRBV11-3 and TRBJ2-3, with TRBD2 matching over 7 bases. This CDR3 region has 14 residues. V shed 5 bases and J 4 bases; nucleotides not matched to a gene: 6. Per germline, CDR1 SGHNT and CDR2 YENEEA. The CDR3 reads CASSQPGGADTQYF. DNA for the CDR3: TGTGCCAGCAGCCAACCGGGGGGTGCAGATACGCAGTATTTT. Based on the CDR3 plus reference TRBV11-3 and TRBJ2-3, the full variable domain is EAGVVQSPRYKIIEKKQPVAFWCNPISGHNTLYWYLQNLGQGPELLIRYENEEAVDDSQLPKDRFSAERLKGVDSTLKIQPAELGDSAVYLCASSQPGGADTQYFGPGTRLTVL.

This clonotype was found a few times. The chain couples TRBV20-1 to TRBJ1-2, with D perhaps TRBD1 (5 bases). Trimming took 5 bases from V and 8 from J, leaving 12 bases between them. The CDR3 consists of 11 residues. Germline CDR1 and CDR2: DFQATT and SNEGSKA (reference sequence). The CDR3 region is CSAPWGWGYTF. The CDR3 coding sequence is TGCAGTGCTCCGTGGGGCTGGGGCTACACCTTC.

Many counts were recorded for this clonotype. The chain links TRBV11-2 to TRBJ2-7; D call uncertain. Looked up from germline, CDR1 is SGHAT and CDR2 is FQNNGV. This CDR3 is 13 amino acids long. Trimming left V 3 bases short and J 3 bases short, with 9 bases between. CDR3 bases: TGTGCCAGCAGCTTCGGCCTTAACTACGAGCAGTACTTC. This gives the protein CASSFGLNYEQYF.

This clonotype was picked up many times. The chain uses TRBV7-9 and TRBJ2-7; 14 bases agree with TRBD2. This CDR3 comprises 15 residues. Germline lookup yields CDR1 SEHNR and CDR2 FQNEAQ (reference sequence). With 3 bases clipped from V and 6 bases from J, the junction kept 4 bases outside the gene matches. CDR3 sequence: CASSLGLAGVLEQYF. CDR3 in DNA: TGTGCCAGCAGCTTGGGACTAGCGGGAGTACTCGAGCAGTACTTC.

This clonotype has ten or more counts. The chain joins TRBV11-3 to TRBJ2-7, with D perhaps matching TRBD2 (6 bases). Germline V CDR1 and CDR2: SGHNT, YENEEA. The V end lost 6 bases, the J end lost 6 bases, and 18 bases lay between the germline ends. This CDR3 comprises 14 residues. CDR3 in DNA: TGTGCCAGCAGGGCAACTAGCAAGGGTGGCGAGCAGTACTTC. Protein sequence: CASRATSKGGEQYF.

The V gene is TRBV9, the J gene TRBJ2-7; 16 bases map to TRBD2. Unmatched junction bases numbered 6, after V lost 0 bases and J lost 6 bases. The CDR3 is 17 amino acids. Per germline, CDR1 SGDLS and CDR2 YYNGEE. The chain's CDR3 is CASSVEGTSGRALEQYF. The CDR3 DNA is TGTGCCAGCAGCGTAGAGGGGACTAGCGGGAGGGCCCTCGAGCAGTACTTC.

The chain has TRBV6-1 and TRBJ2-7, with D possibly being TRBD2 (5 bases). The CDR3 loop spans 11 amino acids. Germline assignment: CDR1 MNHNS and CDR2 SASEGT. Trimming shortened V by 6 bases and J by 11 bases, and 14 bases separated the two germline ends. CDR3 bases: TGTGCCAGCAGAGAGGGAAACGTTGAGTACTTC. Protein sequence: CASREGNVEYF.

This clonotype appeared many times. The chain employs TRBV19 and TRBJ2-2; D might be TRBD2 (6 bases). Germline-derived CDR1 and CDR2 are LNHDA and SQIVND (reference sequence). This CDR3 has 16 amino acids. The V gene lost 7 bases and the J gene lost 4 bases, with 19 bases spanning the gap. The DNA of the CDR3 is TGTGCCAGTACTTTAGGGTCCGGGGGTAGCACCGGGGAGCTGTTTTTT. This codes for CASTLGSGGSTGELFF.